The clone carrying this T cell receptor beta chain was found a few times. Only in-frame clones appear in the TCRdb table, and some are missing; sequencing was by immunoSEQ multiplex PCR. This table holds roughly 150,000 clones, approximately 77% found once. These data belong to a study of blood T cell repertoires in COVID-19. The sequence was collected from a man aged 60 to 69 who had recovered from COVID-19. The sequenced sample consisted of PBMCs or T cells enriched from blood (not recorded which).

CDR3 in amino acids: CASSPLAGLQETQYF. CDR3 nucleotide sequence: TGTGCCAGCAGCCCTTTAGCGGGTTTACAAGAGACCCAGTACTTC. This chain connects TRBV9 to TRBJ2-5; 7 bases match TRBD2. V shed 4 bases and J 2 bases; nucleotides not matched to a gene: 8. The CDR3 extends over 15 amino acids. CDR1 and CDR2 from the germline V gene are SGDLS and YYNGEE. Drawing the rest from reference TRBV9 and TRBJ2-5, the complete variable domain is DSGVTQTPKHLITATGQRVTLRCSPRSGDLSVYWYQQSLDQGLQFLIQYYNGEERAKGNILERFSAQQFPDLHSELNLSSLELGDSALYFCASSPLAGLQETQYFGPGTRLLVL.